These 9 T cell receptor beta chains were sequenced from one sample in a study of a mutant IDH1 vaccine in newly diagnosed glioma. The sample's time point: week 5, during vaccination. Topical imiquimod accompanied each vaccine dose, which consisted of 300 ug of mutant IDH1 20-mer peptide. Clones were read by immunoSEQ multiplex PCR, and TCRdb kept only the in-frame ones, dropping some. This table holds tens of thousands of clones, roughly 90% found once. Their cognate antigens are unknown. The sequencing here drew on PBMCs, taken from a glioma patient whose treatment included an IDH1 peptide vaccine. The receptors stem from a man aged 18 to 30 with glioma.

V gene TRBV29-1 combines with J gene TRBJ2-1; D not certain. The CDR3 runs 10 residues. Germline V lookup: CDR1 SQVTM, CDR2 ANQGSEA. V lost 7 bases and J 6 bases, leaving 7 bases between the germline ends. The CDR3 sequence is CSGKLNEQFF. CDR3 in DNA: TGCAGCGGGAAACTCAATGAGCAGTTCTTC.

This clone has just one count. The gene calls are TRBV20-1 and TRBJ1-2; D is undetermined. This CDR3 comprises 11 residues. The germline CDR1 and CDR2 sequences are DFQATT and SNEGSKA (reference sequence). The V and J ends lost 4 bases and 2 bases respectively, with 5 bases between them. The CDR3 DNA reads TGCAGTGCTAACGGGAACTATGGCTACACCTTC. This gives the protein CSANGNYGYTF.

CDR3 loop: CASSLSTEAFF. The CDR3 DNA reads TGTGCCAGCAGTCTTTCCACTGAAGCTTTCTTT. This chain joins TRBV6-6 and TRBJ1-1; D is uncertain. The CDR3 has 11 amino acids. Trimming removed 5 bases at V and 4 bases at J, with 5 bases between. Germline V gene sequence: CDR1 MNHNY, CDR2 SVGAGI (reference sequence).

The V gene is TRBV5-4, the J gene TRBJ2-2; D not resolved. In germline, CDR1 is SGHNT, CDR2 YYREEE (reference sequence). The V end lost 4 bases, the J end lost 6 bases, and 16 bases lay between the germline ends. CDR3 length: 15 amino acids. CDR3 loop: CASSRGRPHPGELFF. The CDR3 DNA reads as TGTGCCAGCAGCCGTGGCCGACCCCACCCCGGGGAGCTGTTTTTT.

The gene calls are TRBV15 and TRBJ1-5, with TRBD1 identical over 9 bases. The ends lost 1 base at V and 0 bases at J; junction bases unmatched: 7. Germline loops: CDR1 LNHNV, CDR2 YYDKDF (reference sequence). The CDR3 consists of 18 residues. Here the CDR3 reads CATSRGGQGLNSNQPQHF. Here the CDR3 DNA reads TGTGCCACCAGCAGAGGGGGACAGGGCCTAAATAGCAATCAGCCCCAGCATTTT. Supplemented by reference TRBV15 and TRBJ1-5, the full variable domain reads DAMVIQNPRYQVTQFGKPVTLSCSQTLNHNVMYWYQQKSSQAPKLLFHYYDKDFNNEADTPDNFQSRRPNTSFCFLDIRSPGLGDTAMYLCATSRGGQGLNSNQPQHFGDGTRLSIL.

The V gene is TRBV4-1, the J gene TRBJ1-2; D is uncertain. Trimming took off 4 bases at V and 8 bases at J, with 11 bases between the two ends. This CDR3 comprises 12 residues. CDR1 is MGHRA, CDR2 YSYEKL, per germline. CDR3 residues: CASSPNSGGYTF. For the CDR3, the DNA is TGCGCCAGCAGCCCCAACAGTGGGGGCTACACCTTC.

The chain links TRBV7-2 to TRBJ1-3, with D unclear. V was shortened by 0 bases and J by 3 bases, with 9 bases between the two germline ends. This CDR3 spans 15 amino acids. Germline loops: CDR1 SGHTA, CDR2 FQGNSA. The CDR3 spells CASSLAAGVGNTIYF. The CDR3 DNA reads as TGTGCCAGCAGCTTAGCGGCGGGAGTTGGAAACACCATATATTTT.

The chain links TRBV5-1 to TRBJ1-1, with a weak D call TRBD1 (6 bases). This CDR3 region has 15 residues. Germline lookup yields CDR1 SGHRS and CDR2 YFSETQ. With 0 bases removed from V and 4 bases from J, the gap between germline ends came to 13 bases. The DNA of the CDR3 is TGCGCCAGCAGCTTGGAAGCGCCAGGGGCCACTGAAGCTTTCTTT. Translating gives CASSLEAPGATEAFF.

The chain links TRBV30 to TRBJ1-4; 12 positions agree with TRBD1. The CDR3 runs to 15 residues. The germline gives CDR1 GTSNPN, CDR2 SVGIG (reference sequence). V dropped 3 bases and J dropped 11; count of bases not matched to a gene: 10. The CDR3 coding sequence is TGTGCCTGGAGCGCGAAGGGGACAGGGGGCGGGAAACTGTTTTTT. Its protein product is CAWSAKGTGGGKLFF.